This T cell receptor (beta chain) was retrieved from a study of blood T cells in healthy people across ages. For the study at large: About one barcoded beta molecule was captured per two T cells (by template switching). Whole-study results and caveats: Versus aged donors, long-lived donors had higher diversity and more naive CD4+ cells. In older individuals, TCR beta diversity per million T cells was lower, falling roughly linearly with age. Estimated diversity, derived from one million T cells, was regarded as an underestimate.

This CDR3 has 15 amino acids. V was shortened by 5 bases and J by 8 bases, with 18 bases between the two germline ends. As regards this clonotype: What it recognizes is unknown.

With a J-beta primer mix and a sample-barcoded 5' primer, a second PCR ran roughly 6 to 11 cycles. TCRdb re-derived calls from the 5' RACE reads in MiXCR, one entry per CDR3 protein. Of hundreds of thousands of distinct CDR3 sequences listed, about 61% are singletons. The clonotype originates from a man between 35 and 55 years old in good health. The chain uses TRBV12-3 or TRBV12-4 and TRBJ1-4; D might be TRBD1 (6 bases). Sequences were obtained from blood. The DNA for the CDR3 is TGTGCCAGCAGTCGAACTACGGGGGGGGCGGAAAAACTGTTTTTT. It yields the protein CASSRTTGGAEKLFF.